The 22 T cell receptor beta chains listed next were all sequenced from one sample in a study of high-grade serous ovarian cancer treatment subgroups. Some clones are missing from TCRdb's copy, which holds only in-frame ones; the method was immunoSEQ multiplex PCR. In the table there are around 9,600 clones, 75% to 90% of which are singletons. The tumor samples were collected prior to definitive surgery or chemotherapy. Sequencing used tumor tissue. Every receptor here comes from a human donor with high-grade serous ovarian cancer.

This clone was observed a handful of times. The J gene is TRBJ1-5, the V gene TRBV15; maybe TRBD1 (5 bases). The germline V gene encodes CDR1 LNHNV and CDR2 YYDKDF (reference sequence). V was shortened by 6 bases and J by 1 base, with 7 bases between the two germline ends. The CDR3 is 13 amino acids. The CDR3, as DNA: TGTGCCACCAGAGGGGAGAGCAATCAGCCCCAGCATTTT. Protein product: CATRGESNQPQHF.

This clone has a handful of counts. The chain has TRBV7-9 and TRBJ2-1; D might be TRBD1 or TRBD2, each matching 5 bases. Trimming removed 1 base at V and 3 bases at J, with 22 bases between. This CDR3 spans 19 amino acids. The germline CDR1 and CDR2 sequences are SEHNR and FQNEAQ (reference sequence). CDR3: CASSLDSGPTNGVYNEQFF. CDR3 in DNA: TGTGCCAGCAGCTTAGATTCGGGGCCCACTAACGGGGTCTACAATGAGCAGTTCTTC.

The chain is built from TRBV9 and TRBJ2-5; D is perhaps TRBD2 (6 bases). V was trimmed by 0 bases and J by 5 bases, leaving 11 bases between them. This CDR3 is 14 amino acids long. The germline gives CDR1 SGDLS, CDR2 YYNGEE. CDR3 region: CASSVGLAGETQYF. The CDR3 DNA is TGTGCCAGCAGCGTAGGTCTGGCGGGGGAGACCCAGTACTTC.

This clone showed up just a few times. The J gene is TRBJ2-2, the V gene TRBV19, with TRBD1 matching 7 bases. With V trimmed by 4 bases and J by 12 bases, 5 bases remained unmatched. Germline CDR1 LNHDA, CDR2 SQIVND (reference sequence). This CDR3 spans 12 amino acids. DNA of the CDR3: TGTGCCAGTAGTACCCCGACAGGGAAGCTGTTTTTT. This translates into CASSTPTGKLFF.

V and J are TRBV7-2 and TRBJ2-3; 7 nucleotides match TRBD2. CDR1 SGHTA and CDR2 FQGNSA come from the germline V gene. The V gene end was trimmed by 5 bases and the J gene end by 5 bases; junction bases not matched to a gene: 13. CDR3 length: 16 amino acids. As DNA, the CDR3 is TGTGCCAGCAGCCCTTCGAGCGGGACCCTGGGAGATACGCAGTATTTT. It specifies CASSPSSGTLGDTQYF.

The CDR3 nucleotides are TGTGCCAGCTCACCAGCGAGGCCTGCTAATACCGGGGAGCTGTTTTTT. Translating it yields CASSPARPANTGELFF. This chain uses TRBV18 with TRBJ2-2, with D hard to call. The CDR3 loop spans 16 amino acids. Trimming took 2 bases from V and 5 from J, leaving 15 bases between them. CDR1 and CDR2 from the germline V gene are KGHSH and LQKENI.

V usage is TRBV28 and J usage is TRBJ2-7; 7 nucleotides agree with TRBD1. This CDR3 region has 14 residues. Germline loops: CDR1 MDHEN, CDR2 SYDVKM. V dropped 6 bases and J dropped 7; count of bases not matched to a gene: 12. The CDR3, as DNA: TGTGCCAGCAGACTATACCCCAAACAGGGGGAGCAGTACTTC. It codes for CASRLYPKQGEQYF.

The gene calls are TRBV28 and TRBJ1-5, with D maybe TRBD1 (5 bases). V was cut by 5 bases and J by 0 bases, with 11 bases left in between. In germline, CDR1 is MDHEN, CDR2 SYDVKM. The CDR3 runs 15 residues. The CDR3 loop is CASSTRGVSNQPQHF. The CDR3 DNA sequence: TGTGCCAGCAGTACCCGGGGGGTTAGCAATCAGCCCCAGCATTTT.

The gene calls are TRBV28 and TRBJ1-2; TRBD1 is a possible D gene (5 bases). The CDR3 sequence is 12 residues long. Per germline, CDR1 MDHEN and CDR2 SYDVKM. Trimming shortened V by 6 bases and J by 8 bases, and 13 bases separated the two germline ends. The CDR3 is CASRPGPQGYTF. CDR3 in DNA: TGTGCCAGCAGGCCGGGACCACAAGGCTACACCTTC.

This clone was picked up a small number of times. The gene calls are TRBV2 and TRBJ1-5; D not certain. Per the germline V gene, CDR1 is SNHLY and CDR2 is FYNNEI. The ends were cut back, 3 bases at V and 4 bases at J, with 10 bases in the middle. CDR3 length: 14 amino acids. The DNA of the CDR3 is TGTGCCAGCAGTGACAGGCTTGCGAATCAGCCCCAGCATTTT. Its protein is CASSDRLANQPQHF.

The chain uses TRBV5-1 and TRBJ2-7; TRBD1 agrees at 7 bases. CDR3 length: 14 amino acids. After removal of 4 bases from V and 1 base from J, the junction contained 5 bases not matched to a gene. CDR1 is SGHRS, CDR2 YFSETQ, per germline. The CDR3 sequence: CASSPDRDSYEQYF. The CDR3 DNA reads TGCGCCAGCAGCCCAGACAGGGATTCCTACGAGCAGTACTTC.

The chain combines TRBV27 with TRBJ2-3; 9 bases map to TRBD2. The CDR3 is 16 amino acids. Germline CDR1 and CDR2: MNHEY and SMNVEV (reference sequence). V was clipped by 8 bases and J by 2 bases; unmatched bases: 11. CDR3 coding DNA: TGTGCCAGCCGAGTCGGTCTAGCGGGGATCACAGATACGCAGTATTTT. Encoded protein: CASRVGLAGITDTQYF.

The chain links TRBV5-4 to TRBJ1-5; 8 positions match TRBD1. The CDR3 totals 13 residues. Per the germline V gene, CDR1 is SGHNT and CDR2 is YYREEE (reference sequence). Germline trimming cut 1 base from V and 8 bases from J; bases unmatched to any gene: 2. DNA of the CDR3: TGTGCCAGCAGCTTGCAGGGGGCAGAGCCCCAGCATTTT. This gives the protein CASSLQGAEPQHF. The whole variable domain, remainder taken from reference TRBV5-4 and TRBJ1-5, is ETGVTQSPTHLIKTRGQQVTLRCSSQSGHNTVSWYQQALGQGPQFIFQYYREEENGRGNFPPRFSGLQFPNYSSELNVNALELDDSALYLCASSLQGAEPQHFGDGTRLSIL.

This chain joins TRBV19 and TRBJ1-6; TRBD1 is a possible D gene (5 bases). V was clipped by 4 bases and J by 10 bases, with 17 bases between them. This CDR3 is built from 15 residues. Germline V gene lookup returns CDR1 LNHDA and CDR2 SQIVND (reference sequence). DNA for the CDR3: TGTGCCAGTAGTAGTCACTGGCTAGGGGAATCACCCCTCCACTTT. It yields the protein CASSSHWLGESPLHF.

This chain joins TRBV4-1 and TRBJ2-5; D possibly corresponds to TRBD2 (5 bases). Trimming cost V 0 bases and J 1 base, with 15 bases left between them. This CDR3 has 17 amino acids. CDR1 and CDR2 (germline): MGHRA, YSYEKL. CDR3 nucleotides: TGCGCCAGCAGCCAAGATGGGCTGCGGGTAATCCAAGAGACCCAGTACTTC. Encoded protein: CASSQDGLRVIQETQYF.

This clone has just a few counts. This chain joins TRBV5-6 and TRBJ1-1; no firm D call. Germline CDR1 reads SGHDT; CDR2 reads YYEEEE. V lost 5 bases, J lost 2 bases, and 10 bases lay in between. The CDR3 extends over 13 amino acids. CDR3 nucleotide sequence: TGTGCCAGCAGAGGCAGTCGAAACACTGAAGCTTTCTTT. This gives the protein CASRGSRNTEAFF.

The J gene is TRBJ1-4, the V gene TRBV27, with no clear D. The V end lost 6 bases, the J end lost 1 base, and 15 bases lay between the germline ends. The CDR3 covers 16 residues. Germline loops: CDR1 MNHEY, CDR2 SMNVEV (reference sequence). The CDR3 region is CASRPLYEGTNEKLFF. CDR3 bases: TGTGCCAGCAGACCACTCTACGAGGGAACTAATGAAAAACTGTTTTTT.

The chain has TRBV4-1 and TRBJ2-2, with D tentatively TRBD1 or TRBD2 (5 bases each). CDR1 is MGHRA and CDR2 is YSYEKL in the germline V gene. The V gene lost 1 base and the J gene lost 1 base, with 10 bases spanning the gap. CDR3 size: 16 residues. The CDR3 coding sequence is TGCGCCAGCAGCCAAGCCGGGACGGGGAACACCGGGGAGCTGTTTTTT. It encodes CASSQAGTGNTGELFF.

V usage is TRBV11-2 and J usage is TRBJ2-2; the D is unclear. The CDR3 is made up of 16 amino acids. Germline values: CDR1 SGHAT, CDR2 FQNNGV. Trimming left V 4 bases short and J 6 bases short, with 18 bases between. CDR3 loop: CASSYGLGRVAGELFF. The CDR3 DNA is TGTGCCAGCAGCTACGGATTGGGTCGAGTAGCCGGGGAGCTGTTTTTT.

The V call is TRBV6-6, the J call TRBJ2-5; D may be TRBD2 (6 bases). The DNA end is a closer match to TRBJ2-7, so the J assignment may be wrong. Germline CDR1 is MNHNY and CDR2 is SVGAGI (reference sequence). This CDR3 has 15 amino acids. CDR3: CASSYSPPGDYEQYF. In DNA, the CDR3 is TGTGCCAGCAGTTACTCCCCCCCGGGGGACTACGAGCAGTACTTC.

This clone was detected once. The rearrangement uses TRBV6-5 and TRBJ2-7; perhaps TRBD2 as D (6 bases). The CDR3 consists of 15 residues. V shed 2 bases and J shed 2 bases, with 13 bases lying between them. Germline V lookup: CDR1 MNHEY, CDR2 SVGAGI. The CDR3, as DNA: TGTGCCAGCAGTTACGGGGGAGGAGGGGCCTACGAGCAGTACTTC. This gives the protein CASSYGGGGAYEQYF.

The rearrangement uses TRBV28 and TRBJ2-2; D gene unclear. Germline V lookup: CDR1 MDHEN, CDR2 SYDVKM. The CDR3 runs 15 residues. The V and J ends lost 3 bases and 6 bases respectively, with 14 bases between them. The CDR3 loop reads CASSFRSGSAGELFF. CDR3 nucleotides: TGTGCCAGCAGTTTCCGTTCGGGTTCGGCCGGGGAGCTGTTTTTT.